These 17 T cell receptor beta chains came from one sample sequenced in a study of long-term antiretroviral therapy in people with HIV. Survey-level resolution applied to immunoSEQ assay v3.0. Assay used: immunoSEQ multiplex PCR; TCRdb lists only in-frame clones, some missing. The sample contains roughly 38,000 clones, roughly four fifths of which appear only once. The specimen was unsorted PBMCs, collected 0.3 years after starting antiretroviral therapy. The receptors shown here come from a man between 18 and 29 years old with HIV.

The rearrangement uses TRBV6-1 and TRBJ2-7, with 7 bases matching TRBD2. V shed 11 bases, J shed 3 bases, and the junction held 7 bases outside the gene matches. Germline V gives CDR1 MNHNS, CDR2 SASEGT. The CDR3 length is 12 residues. This CDR3 reads CAAGGGYYEQYF. The CDR3 DNA sequence: TGTGCCGCCGGCGGGGGTTACTACGAGCAGTACTTC.

The genes are TRBV15 and TRBJ2-2; 11 bases align to TRBD2. Germline V gene data show CDR1 as LNHNV and CDR2 as YYDKDF (reference sequence). V trimming: 5 bases; J trimming: 2 bases; junction bases outside the gene matches: 1. CDR3 length equals 15 residues. CDR3 loop: CATSRLAGNTGELFF. The CDR3 DNA follows: TGTGCCACCAGCCGACTAGCGGGAAACACCGGGGAGCTGTTTTTT.

V usage is TRBV5-1 and J usage is TRBJ2-1; 8 bases match TRBD1. This CDR3 comprises 14 residues. Germline lookup yields CDR1 SGHRS and CDR2 YFSETQ. V was pared by 4 bases and J by 5 bases, with 5 bases of the junction left unmatched. CDR3: CASSNQGANNEQFF. As DNA, the CDR3 is TGCGCCAGCAGCAACCAGGGGGCAAACAATGAGCAGTTCTTC.

The rearrangement joins TRBV9 to TRBJ2-5, with D possibly called TRBD1 or TRBD2 (5 bases each). The CDR3 totals 13 residues. V lost 6 bases and J lost 0, with 9 bases in between. CDR1 and CDR2 (germline): SGDLS, YYNGEE. This chain's CDR3 is CASTRDHQETQYF. The CDR3 region has the DNA TGTGCCAGCACCCGGGACCACCAAGAGACCCAGTACTTC.

The V call is TRBV10-3, the J call TRBJ1-5; D not resolved. V was trimmed by 0 bases and J by 0 bases, leaving 15 bases between them. The CDR3 has 18 residues. Germline CDR1 ENHRY, CDR2 SYGVKD. The DNA of the CDR3 is TGTGCCATCAGTGAGTCGATCGTTGACGGATATAGCAATCAGCCCCAGCATTTT. As protein: CAISESIVDGYSNQPQHF.

This clone was observed a few times. The chain joins TRBV13 to TRBJ2-7, with TRBD1 matching over 8 bases. The germline CDR1 and CDR2 sequences are PRHDT and FYEKMQ (reference sequence). The CDR3 sequence is 16 residues long. V shed 1 base, J shed 3 bases, and the junction held 8 bases outside the gene matches. The CDR3 region is CASSLARTGLNYEQYF. The CDR3, as DNA: TGTGCCAGCAGCTTAGCCCGGACAGGGCTGAACTACGAGCAGTACTTC.

This rearrangement joins TRBV6-5 to TRBJ1-2; D possibly corresponds to TRBD1 (5 bases). The CDR3 sequence is 13 residues long. V lost 8 bases and J 8 bases, leaving 18 bases between the germline ends. The germline V gene encodes CDR1 MNHEY and CDR2 SVGAGI. The CDR3 DNA sequence: TGTGCCAGCGGATTCAGGGCAAGTAAAGGCTACACCTTC. This codes for CASGFRASKGYTF.

This rearrangement joins TRBV5-6 to TRBJ2-7; 15 bases agree with TRBD2. Germline V gene sequence: CDR1 SGHDT, CDR2 YYEEEE. The CDR3 extends over 17 amino acids. The junction had 7 bases not matched to a gene; V was cut back by 6 bases and J by 0 bases. As DNA, the CDR3 is TGTGCCAGCAAAGGGACTAGCGGGAGGATCGCCTCCTACGAGCAGTACTTC. It encodes CASKGTSGRIASYEQYF.

The V gene is TRBV7-3, the J gene TRBJ2-3; 13 bases match TRBD2. The V gene end was trimmed by 4 bases and the J gene end by 0 bases; junction bases not matched to a gene: 1. Germline lookup yields CDR1 SGHTA and CDR2 FQGTGA. CDR3 length: 16 amino acids. The CDR3 DNA sequence: TGTGCCAGCAGCTGGACTAGCGGGGGTAGCACAGATACGCAGTATTTT. This codes for CASSWTSGGSTDTQYF.

The chain couples TRBV5-1 to TRBJ2-2; D is perhaps TRBD1 or TRBD2 (5 bases each). Germline lookup yields CDR1 SGHRS and CDR2 YFSETQ. The CDR3 extends over 16 amino acids. Trimming removed 3 bases from V and 2 bases from J, with 14 bases in between. Written as DNA, the CDR3 is TGCGCCAGCAGCTCCGGGACCGATTATAACACCGGGGAGCTGTTTTTT. Translation gives CASSSGTDYNTGELFF.

V gene TRBV7-9 combines with J gene TRBJ2-1; D may be TRBD2 (6 bases). Trimming left V 3 bases short and J 5 bases short, with 11 bases between. The germline V gene encodes CDR1 SEHNR and CDR2 FQNEAQ (reference sequence). The CDR3 extends over 14 amino acids. Written as DNA, the CDR3 is TGTGCCAGCAGCTTCGGGGGTTTCCACAATGAGCAGTTCTTC. Its translation is CASSFGGFHNEQFF.

The chain recombines TRBV5-3 with TRBJ1-1; D might be TRBD1 (6 bases). TRBV5-3 counts as an open reading frame of uncertain function. The ends were cut back, 4 bases at V and 3 bases at J, with 13 bases in the middle. The CDR3 runs to 14 residues. In nucleotides, the CDR3 is TGTGCCAGAAGCACCGGACAGAGCTACACTGAAGCTTTCTTT. This encodes CARSTGQSYTEAFF.

This chain joins TRBV27 and TRBJ2-1, with D perhaps assigned TRBD1 or TRBD2 (5 bases each). CDR1 is MNHEY and CDR2 is SMNVEV in the germline V gene (reference sequence). V lost 9 bases to trimming and J lost 4 bases, with 16 bases between them. The CDR3 is 14 residues long. CDR3 residues: CASQTMGVYNEQFF. The CDR3 DNA is TGTGCCAGTCAAACCATGGGGGTTTACAATGAGCAGTTCTTC.

The chain employs TRBV29-1 and TRBJ2-1, with TRBD2 identical over 10 bases. From germline, CDR1 is SQVTM and CDR2 ANQGSEA. V dropped 0 bases and J dropped 14; count of bases not matched to a gene: 13. The CDR3 covers 15 residues. The CDR3 coding sequence is TGCAGCGTTGAAGATACTAGCGGGACCGGGGGCGGGGAGTTCTTC. This codes for CSVEDTSGTGGGEFF.

The gene calls are TRBV5-1 and TRBJ2-2; tentative D call: TRBD1 (5 bases). Germline assignment: CDR1 SGHRS and CDR2 YFSETQ. The CDR3 sequence is 15 residues long. The germline V and J ends were trimmed by 2 bases and 4 bases, with 12 bases remaining between them. The CDR3 nucleotides read TGCGCCAGCAGCTTTTTTCAGGGATCCACCGGGGAGCTGTTTTTT. Protein: CASSFFQGSTGELFF.

Here the CDR3 DNA reads TGTGCCAGCGGGGGACTAGCGGGAGGGCGGGGGGACACCGGGGAGCTGTTTTTT. It codes for CASGGLAGGRGDTGELFF. V usage is TRBV18 and J usage is TRBJ2-2; 16 bases fit TRBD2. The CDR3 consists of 18 residues. Per germline, CDR1 KGHSH and CDR2 LQKENI. J lost 3 bases, V lost 8 bases, and 9 bases had no gene match.

This clone showed up just once. The rearrangement links TRBV5-1 to TRBJ1-4, with 8 bases identical to TRBD1. Germline trimming cut 4 bases from V and 4 bases from J; bases unmatched to any gene: 6. The CDR3 totals 15 residues. Per germline, CDR1 SGHRS and CDR2 YFSETQ. The CDR3 bases are TGCGCCAGCAGCAGAAGGACAGGGAGTAATGAAAAACTGTTTTTT. Translation gives CASSRRTGSNEKLFF.